This TCR beta chain was sequenced during a study of shared clonotypes between healthy human individuals. A remark on this clone: Its antigen is still unknown.

In the original workflow: Because ImmunoSEQ provided only junction sequences with no quality scores, the filtering differed. Assay: immunoSEQ multiplex PCR; the TCRdb copy retains only in-frame clones and omits some. V, J and clone size are taken as reported in that table, and D and trimming were inferred from the DNA itself. The table records fewer than 2.5 million clones, 93% of them present only once. Study-wide results and limits: Naive CD4 clonotypes overlapped across a few donors at around 5%.

This sequence was found in a man between 18 and 29 years old in good health. Some clones in this sample may be carry-over from other donors' samples. The sample was naive CD4+ T cells from PBMCs. Subset defined: CD45RA+ positively selected.

The CDR3 region has the DNA TGTGCCATCAGTTCAGGGTCTAATGAAAAACTGTTTTTT. Amino acid sequence: CAISSGSNEKLFF. The chain links TRBV10-3 to TRBJ1-4, with D perhaps TRBD1 (5 bases). Germline V lookup: CDR1 ENHRY, CDR2 SYGVKD. The CDR3 has 13 residues. Trimming took 5 bases from V and 3 from J, leaving 7 bases between them.